This T cell receptor beta chain was retrieved from a study of regulatory T cells in long-lasting Graves disease. As for the study in general: More than 5 years of antithyroid drugs with positive TSH receptor antibodies defined persistent Graves' disease.

A note on this clonotype: No antigen is known for it. The germline gene is not matched at one end of the junction; a read error may be the cause.

Study conclusions and caveats: Favored gene segments in persistent disease were TRBV28, TRBJ1-2 and TRBJ2-5. Persistent patients shared more public clonotypes (about 2,800) than newly diagnosed patients (over 900).

As to time point: persistent/refractory GD, antithyroid drugs over 5 years with positive TRAb. Preparation of the TCR library used RNA extracted from PBMCs. Arm-PCR with iRepertoire HTBI primers amplified the CDR3 regions for these TCR beta libraries. In TCRdb, the multiplex PCR reads were re-called with MiXCR into one record per CDR3 protein. The sample records about half a million distinct CDR3 sequences, 20% to 25% being singletons. The CDR3 has 17 amino acids. The germline CDR1 and CDR2 sequences are GTSNPN and SVGIG (reference sequence). The TCR was taken from a female donor with Graves disease. Sequences were derived from peripheral blood mononuclear cells (PBMCs), sampled when the disease was refractory, from a patient treated with antithyroid drugs. The chain couples TRBV30 to TRBJ1-2; D is possibly TRBD1 (5 bases). CDR3 sequence (DNA): TGTGCCTGGAGTGTACGCCTATGGGACCGTGGTAACCATGGCTACACCTTC. This gives the protein CAWSVRLWDRGNHGYTF. Combining the CDR3 with reference TRBV30 and TRBJ1-2 gives the whole variable domain SQTIHQWPATLVQPVGSPLSLECTVEGTSNPNLYWYRQAAGRGLQLLFYSVGIGQISSEVPQNLSASRPQDRQFILSSKKLLLSDSGFYLCAWSVRLWDRGNHGYTFGSGTRLTVV.